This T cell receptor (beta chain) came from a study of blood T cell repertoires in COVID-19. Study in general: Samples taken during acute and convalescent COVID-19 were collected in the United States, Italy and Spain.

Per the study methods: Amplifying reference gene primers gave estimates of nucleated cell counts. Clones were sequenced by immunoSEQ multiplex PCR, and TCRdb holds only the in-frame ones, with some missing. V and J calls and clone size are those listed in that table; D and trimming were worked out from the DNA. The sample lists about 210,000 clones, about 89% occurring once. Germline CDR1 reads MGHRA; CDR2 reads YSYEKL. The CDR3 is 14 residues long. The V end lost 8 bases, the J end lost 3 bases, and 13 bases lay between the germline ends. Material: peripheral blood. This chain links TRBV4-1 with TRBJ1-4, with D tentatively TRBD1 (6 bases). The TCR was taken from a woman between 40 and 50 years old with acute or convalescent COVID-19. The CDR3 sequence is CASGEGEANEKLFF. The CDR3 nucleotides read TGCGCCAGCGGGGAGGGGGAGGCTAATGAAAAACTGTTTTTT.